This TCR beta chain was sequenced in a study of Graves' ophthalmopathy and Graves' hyperthyroidism. V lost 5 bases, J lost 6 bases, and 9 bases stayed unmatched. This CDR3 is 14 amino acids long. Looked up from germline, CDR1 is SGHNT and CDR2 is YENEEA. TCR beta CDR3 regions were amplified from RNA transcripts. HTBI primers were employed in first-round RT-PCR, then a second-round multiplex PCR followed. TCRdb reprocessed the multiplex PCR reads with MiXCR, giving one entry per CDR3 protein. The data show about 210,000 distinct CDR3 sequences, 25% to 30% seen once. Additional autoimmune diseases, uncontrolled infections, pregnancy or lactation disqualified patients.

This chain links TRBV11-3 with TRBJ2-5; 7 bases match TRBD2. This receptor was identified in a middle-aged man with Graves' ophthalmopathy. The specimen was peripheral blood. CDR3 DNA: TGTGCCAGCAGCCCCCTTACCGGGAGGCAGACCCAGTACTTC. Translated, it gives CASSPLTGRQTQYF.